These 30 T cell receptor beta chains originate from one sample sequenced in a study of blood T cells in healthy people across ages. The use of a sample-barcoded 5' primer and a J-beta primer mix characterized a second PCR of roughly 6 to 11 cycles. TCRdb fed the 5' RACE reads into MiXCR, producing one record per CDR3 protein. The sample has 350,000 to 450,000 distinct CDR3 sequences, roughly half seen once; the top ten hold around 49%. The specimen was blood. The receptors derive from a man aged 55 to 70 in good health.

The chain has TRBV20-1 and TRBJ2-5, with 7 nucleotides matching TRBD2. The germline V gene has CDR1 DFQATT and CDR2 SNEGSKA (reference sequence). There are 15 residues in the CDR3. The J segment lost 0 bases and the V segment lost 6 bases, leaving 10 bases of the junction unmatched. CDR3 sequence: CSARAVGGDQETQYF. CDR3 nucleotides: TGCAGTGCCCGGGCAGTGGGAGGGGACCAAGAGACCCAGTACTTC.

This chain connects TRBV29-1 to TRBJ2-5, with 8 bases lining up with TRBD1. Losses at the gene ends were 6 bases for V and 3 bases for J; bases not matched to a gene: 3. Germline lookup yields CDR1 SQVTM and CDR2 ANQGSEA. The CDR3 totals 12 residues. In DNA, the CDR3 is TGCAGCGTCGCGGACAGGGAAGAGACCCAGTACTTC. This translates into CSVADREETQYF.

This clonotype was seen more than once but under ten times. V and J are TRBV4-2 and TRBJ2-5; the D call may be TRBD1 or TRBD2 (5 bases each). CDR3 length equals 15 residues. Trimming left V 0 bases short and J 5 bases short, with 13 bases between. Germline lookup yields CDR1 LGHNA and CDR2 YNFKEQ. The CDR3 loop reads CASSQDPTGGETQYF. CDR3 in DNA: TGTGCCAGCAGCCAAGATCCCACAGGCGGGGAGACCCAGTACTTC.

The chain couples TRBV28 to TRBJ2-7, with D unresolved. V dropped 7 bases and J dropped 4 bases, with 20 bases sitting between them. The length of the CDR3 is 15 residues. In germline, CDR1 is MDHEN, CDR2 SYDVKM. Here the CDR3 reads CASILNQAGRYEQYF. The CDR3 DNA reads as TGTGCCAGCATCCTCAATCAGGCCGGACGGTACGAGCAGTACTTC.

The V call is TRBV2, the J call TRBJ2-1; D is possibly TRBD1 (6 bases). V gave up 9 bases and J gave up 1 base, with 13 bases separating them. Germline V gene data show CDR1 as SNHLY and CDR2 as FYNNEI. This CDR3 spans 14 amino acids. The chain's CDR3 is CARGGAGSYNEQFF. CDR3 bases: TGTGCCAGAGGGGGTGCAGGGTCCTACAATGAGCAGTTCTTC.

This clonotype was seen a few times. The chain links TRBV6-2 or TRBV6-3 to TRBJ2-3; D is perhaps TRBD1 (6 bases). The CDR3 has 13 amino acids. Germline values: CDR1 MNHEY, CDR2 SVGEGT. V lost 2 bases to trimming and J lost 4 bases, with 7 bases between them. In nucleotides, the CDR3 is TGTGCCAGCAGTTACCGGACAGCAGATACGCAGTATTTT. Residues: CASSYRTADTQYF.

For the CDR3, the DNA is TGTGCCAGCAGTTACGAGGTGGGCGGGGCGCAGTATTTT. Translation gives CASSYEVGGAQYF. The chain has TRBV6-6 and TRBJ2-3; weak D call: TRBD2 (6 bases). The CDR3 contains 13 residues. V was cut by 2 bases and J by 10 bases, with 13 bases left in between. Germline loops: CDR1 MNHNY, CDR2 SVGAGI (reference sequence).

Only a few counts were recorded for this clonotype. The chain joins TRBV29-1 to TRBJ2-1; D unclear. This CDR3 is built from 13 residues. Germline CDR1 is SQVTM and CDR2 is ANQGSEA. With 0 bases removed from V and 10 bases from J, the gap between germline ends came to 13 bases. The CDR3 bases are TGCAGCGTTGAAGATGGTATAGGGCCAGAGCAGTTCTTC. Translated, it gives CSVEDGIGPEQFF.

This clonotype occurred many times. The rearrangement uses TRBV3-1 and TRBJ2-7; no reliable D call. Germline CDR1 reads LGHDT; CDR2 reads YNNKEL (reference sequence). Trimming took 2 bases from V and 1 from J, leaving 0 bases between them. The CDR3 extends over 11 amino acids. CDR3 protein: CASSQSYEQYF. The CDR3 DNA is TGTGCCAGCAGCCAATCCTACGAGCAGTACTTC.

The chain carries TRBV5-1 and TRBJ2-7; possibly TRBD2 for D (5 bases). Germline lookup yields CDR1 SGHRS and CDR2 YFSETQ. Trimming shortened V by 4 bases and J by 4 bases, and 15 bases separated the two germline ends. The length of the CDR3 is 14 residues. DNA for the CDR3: TGCGCCAGCAGCAGACCCCCGGGGTTTTACGAGCAGTACTTC. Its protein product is CASSRPPGFYEQYF. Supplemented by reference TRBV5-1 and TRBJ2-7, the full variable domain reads KAGVTQTPRYLIKTRGQQVTLSCSPISGHRSVSWYQQTPGQGLQFLFEYFSETQRNKGNFPGRFSGRQFSNSRSEMNVSTLELGDSALYLCASSRPPGFYEQYFGPGTRLTVT.

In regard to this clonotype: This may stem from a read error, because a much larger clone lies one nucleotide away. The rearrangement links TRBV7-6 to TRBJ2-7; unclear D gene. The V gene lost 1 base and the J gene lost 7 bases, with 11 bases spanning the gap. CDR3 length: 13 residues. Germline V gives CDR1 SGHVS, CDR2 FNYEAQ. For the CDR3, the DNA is TGTGCCAGCAGCTTAGGTGGGCACAATGAGCAGTACTTC. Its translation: CASSLGGHNEQYF.

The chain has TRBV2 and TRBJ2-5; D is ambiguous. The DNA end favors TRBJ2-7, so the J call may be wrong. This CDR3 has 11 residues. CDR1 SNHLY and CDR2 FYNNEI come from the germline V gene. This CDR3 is CASSEYHEQYF. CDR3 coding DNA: TGTGCCAGCAGCGAATACCACGAGCAGTACTTC.

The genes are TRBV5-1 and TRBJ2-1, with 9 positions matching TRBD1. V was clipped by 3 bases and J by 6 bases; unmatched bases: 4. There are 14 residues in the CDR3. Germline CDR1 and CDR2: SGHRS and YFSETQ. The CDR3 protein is CASSWGQGPNEQFF. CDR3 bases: TGCGCCAGCAGCTGGGGACAGGGCCCCAATGAGCAGTTCTTC.

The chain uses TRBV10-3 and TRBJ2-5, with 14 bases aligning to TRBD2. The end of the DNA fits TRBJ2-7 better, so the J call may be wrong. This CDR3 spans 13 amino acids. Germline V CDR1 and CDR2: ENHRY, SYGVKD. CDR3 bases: TGTGCCATCAGGGGACTAGCGGGAGACGAGCAGTACTTC. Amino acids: CAIRGLAGDEQYF.

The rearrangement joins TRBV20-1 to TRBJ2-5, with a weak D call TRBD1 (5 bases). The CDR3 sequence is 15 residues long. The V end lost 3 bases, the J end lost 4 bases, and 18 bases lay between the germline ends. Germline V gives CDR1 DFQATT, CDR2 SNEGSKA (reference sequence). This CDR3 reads CSARPFAGYLETQYF. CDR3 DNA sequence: TGCAGTGCTAGGCCGTTCGCAGGGTACCTAGAGACCCAGTACTTC.

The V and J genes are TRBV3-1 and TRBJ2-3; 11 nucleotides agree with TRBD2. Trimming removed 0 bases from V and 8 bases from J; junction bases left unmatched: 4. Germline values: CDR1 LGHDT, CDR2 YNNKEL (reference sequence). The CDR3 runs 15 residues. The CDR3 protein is CASSQDGLAGGTQYF. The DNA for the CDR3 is TGTGCCAGCAGCCAAGATGGTCTAGCGGGGGGTACGCAGTATTTT.

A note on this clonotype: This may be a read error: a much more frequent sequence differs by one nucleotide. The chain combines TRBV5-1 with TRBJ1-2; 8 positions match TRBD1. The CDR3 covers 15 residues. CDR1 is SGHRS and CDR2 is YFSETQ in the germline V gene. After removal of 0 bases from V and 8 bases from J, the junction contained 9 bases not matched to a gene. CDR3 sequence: CASSLGQGNDGGYTF. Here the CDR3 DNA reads TGCGCCAGCAGCTTGGGACAGGGGAACGACGGGGGCTACACCTTC. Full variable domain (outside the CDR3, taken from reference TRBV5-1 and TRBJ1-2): KAGVTQTPRYLIKTRGQQVTLSCSPISGHRSVSWYQQTPGQGLQFLFEYFSETQRNKGNFPGRFSGRQFSNSRSEMNVSTLELGDSALYLCASSLGQGNDGGYTFGSGTRLTVV.

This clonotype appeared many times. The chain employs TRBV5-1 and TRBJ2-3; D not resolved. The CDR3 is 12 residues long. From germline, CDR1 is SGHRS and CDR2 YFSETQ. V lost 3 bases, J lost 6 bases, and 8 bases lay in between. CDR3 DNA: TGCGCCAGCAGCTCGGTAGGCGATACGCAGTATTTT. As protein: CASSSVGDTQYF. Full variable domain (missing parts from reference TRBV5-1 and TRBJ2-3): KAGVTQTPRYLIKTRGQQVTLSCSPISGHRSVSWYQQTPGQGLQFLFEYFSETQRNKGNFPGRFSGRQFSNSRSEMNVSTLELGDSALYLCASSSVGDTQYFGPGTRLTVL.

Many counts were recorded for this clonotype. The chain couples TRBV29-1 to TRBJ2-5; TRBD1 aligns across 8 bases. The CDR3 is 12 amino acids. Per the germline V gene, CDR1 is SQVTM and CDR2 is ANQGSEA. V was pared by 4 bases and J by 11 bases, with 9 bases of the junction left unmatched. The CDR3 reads CSVVTGVAEQYF. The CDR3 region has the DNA TGCAGCGTTGTGACAGGGGTAGCGGAGCAGTACTTC.

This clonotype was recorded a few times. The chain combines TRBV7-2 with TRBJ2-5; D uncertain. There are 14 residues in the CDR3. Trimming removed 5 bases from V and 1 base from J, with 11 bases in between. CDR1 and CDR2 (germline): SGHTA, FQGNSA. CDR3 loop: CASSPGQFQETQYF. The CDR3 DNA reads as TGTGCCAGCAGCCCCGGGCAGTTCCAAGAGACCCAGTACTTC.

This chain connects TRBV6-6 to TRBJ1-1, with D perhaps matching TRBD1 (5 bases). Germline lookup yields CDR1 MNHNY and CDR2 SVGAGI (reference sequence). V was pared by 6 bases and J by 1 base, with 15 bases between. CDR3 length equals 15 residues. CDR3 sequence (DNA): TGTGCCAGCAGCGACTACGGGGGGTCGAACACTGAAGCTTTCTTT. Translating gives CASSDYGGSNTEAFF.

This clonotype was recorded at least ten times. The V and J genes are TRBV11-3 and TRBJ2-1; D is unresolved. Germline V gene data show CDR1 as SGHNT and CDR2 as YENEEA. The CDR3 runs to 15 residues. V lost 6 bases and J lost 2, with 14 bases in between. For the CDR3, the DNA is TGTGCCAGCAGTTTCGGGCAGGCCACCTACAATGAGCAGTTCTTC. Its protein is CASSFGQATYNEQFF.

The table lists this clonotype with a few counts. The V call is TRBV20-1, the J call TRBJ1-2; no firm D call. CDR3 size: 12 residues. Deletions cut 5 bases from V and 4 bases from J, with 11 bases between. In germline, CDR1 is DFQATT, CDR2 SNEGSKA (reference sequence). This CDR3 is CSAPGTIYGYTF. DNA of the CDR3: TGCAGTGCTCCCGGAACGATCTATGGCTACACCTTC.

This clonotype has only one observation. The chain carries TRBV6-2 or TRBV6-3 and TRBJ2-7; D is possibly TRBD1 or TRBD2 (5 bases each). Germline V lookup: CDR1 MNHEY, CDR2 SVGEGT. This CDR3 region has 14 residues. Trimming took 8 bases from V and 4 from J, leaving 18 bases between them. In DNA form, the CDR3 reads TGTGCCAGCGCTGAATGGGACGGAGGATACGAGCAGTACTTC. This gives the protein CASAEWDGGYEQYF.

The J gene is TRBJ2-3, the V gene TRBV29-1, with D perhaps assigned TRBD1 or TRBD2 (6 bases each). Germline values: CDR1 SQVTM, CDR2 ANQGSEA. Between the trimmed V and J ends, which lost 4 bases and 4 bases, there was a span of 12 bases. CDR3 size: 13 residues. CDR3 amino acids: CSVGVGGADTQYF. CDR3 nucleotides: TGCAGCGTTGGGGTGGGGGGCGCAGATACGCAGTATTTT.

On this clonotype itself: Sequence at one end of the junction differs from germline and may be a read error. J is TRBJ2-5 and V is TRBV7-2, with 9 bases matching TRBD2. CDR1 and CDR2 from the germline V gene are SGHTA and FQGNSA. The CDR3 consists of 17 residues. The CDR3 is CASSLIGLATGLDEQYF. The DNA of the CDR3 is TGCGCCAGCAGCTTGATAGGACTAGCGACGGGTCTGGATGAGCAGTACTTC.

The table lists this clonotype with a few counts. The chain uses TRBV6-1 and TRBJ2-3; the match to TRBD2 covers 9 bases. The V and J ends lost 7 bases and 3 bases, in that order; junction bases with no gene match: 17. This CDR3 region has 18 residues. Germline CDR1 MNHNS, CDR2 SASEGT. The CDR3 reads CASTPGGSGGRGTDTQYF. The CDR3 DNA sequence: TGTGCCAGCACCCCCGGGGGTAGCGGGGGTCGGGGTACAGATACGCAGTATTTT.

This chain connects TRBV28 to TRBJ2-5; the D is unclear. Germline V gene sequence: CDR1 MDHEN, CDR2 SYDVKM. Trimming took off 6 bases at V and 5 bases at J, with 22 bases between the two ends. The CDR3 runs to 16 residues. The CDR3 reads CASRDRMAPIRETQYF. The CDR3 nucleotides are TGTGCCAGCAGGGACCGGATGGCCCCGATTCGGGAGACCCAGTACTTC.

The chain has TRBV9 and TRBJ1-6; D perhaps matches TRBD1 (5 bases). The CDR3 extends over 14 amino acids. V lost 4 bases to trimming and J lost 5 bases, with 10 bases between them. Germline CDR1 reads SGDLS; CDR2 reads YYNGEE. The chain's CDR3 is CASSQTVDNSPLHF. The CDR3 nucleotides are TGTGCCAGCAGCCAGACAGTAGATAATTCACCCCTCCACTTT.

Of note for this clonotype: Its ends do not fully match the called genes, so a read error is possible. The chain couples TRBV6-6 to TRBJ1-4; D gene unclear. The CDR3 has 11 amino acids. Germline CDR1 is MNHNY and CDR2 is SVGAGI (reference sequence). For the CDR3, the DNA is TGTGCCAGCAGGGGTGGTGAAGAACTGTTTTTT. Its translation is CASRGGEELFF.